This note documents a single T cell receptor (beta chain) sequence. The antigen is unknown. V shed 1 base and J shed 3 bases, with 7 bases lying between them. CDR1 and CDR2 from the germline V gene are SGHTA and FQGNSA. This CDR3 contains 14 residues. The sample comes from a study of T cell responses to AZD1222 COVID-19 vaccine. Study-wide points: Every sample of the repertoires postdated the peak T cell response.

Sequenced by immunoSEQ multiplex PCR; TCRdb stores in-frame clones only, minus some. This sample carries roughly 150,000 clones, roughly 88% of them seen once, and the ten largest clones take roughly 3%. Specimen: peripheral blood, collected on day 0 of AZD1222 vaccination. The chain recombines TRBV7-2 with TRBJ1-5; D is uncertain. This sequence was found in an adult in good health. The DNA of the CDR3 is TGTGCCAGCAGCTTAGAGTACACCAATCAGCCCCAGCATTTT. It encodes CASSLEYTNQPQHF. Variable domain in full (rest from reference TRBV7-2 and TRBJ1-5): GAGVSQSPSNKVTEKGKDVELRCDPISGHTALYWYRQSLGQGLEFLIYFQGNSAPDKSGLPSDRFSAERTGGSVSTLTIQRTQQEDSAVYLCASSLEYTNQPQHFGDGTRLSIL.